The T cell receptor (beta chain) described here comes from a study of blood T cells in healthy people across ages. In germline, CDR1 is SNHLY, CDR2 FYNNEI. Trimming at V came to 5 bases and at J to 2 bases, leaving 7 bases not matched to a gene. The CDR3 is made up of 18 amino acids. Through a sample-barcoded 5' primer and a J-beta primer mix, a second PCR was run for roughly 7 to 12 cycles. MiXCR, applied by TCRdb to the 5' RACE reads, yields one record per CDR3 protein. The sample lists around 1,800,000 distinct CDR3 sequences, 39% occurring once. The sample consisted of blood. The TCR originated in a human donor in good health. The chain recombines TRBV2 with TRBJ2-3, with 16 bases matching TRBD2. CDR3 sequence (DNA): TGTGCCAGCAGTCTACCCGGGACTAGCGGGGGGGTCACAGATACGCAGTATTTT. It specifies CASSLPGTSGGVTDTQYF. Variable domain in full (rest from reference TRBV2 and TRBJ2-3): EPEVTQTPSHQVTQMGQEVILRCVPISNHLYFYWYRQILGQKVEFLVSFYNNEISEKSEIFDDQFSVERPDGSNFTLKIRSTKLEDSAMYFCASSLPGTSGGVTDTQYFGPGTRLTVL.